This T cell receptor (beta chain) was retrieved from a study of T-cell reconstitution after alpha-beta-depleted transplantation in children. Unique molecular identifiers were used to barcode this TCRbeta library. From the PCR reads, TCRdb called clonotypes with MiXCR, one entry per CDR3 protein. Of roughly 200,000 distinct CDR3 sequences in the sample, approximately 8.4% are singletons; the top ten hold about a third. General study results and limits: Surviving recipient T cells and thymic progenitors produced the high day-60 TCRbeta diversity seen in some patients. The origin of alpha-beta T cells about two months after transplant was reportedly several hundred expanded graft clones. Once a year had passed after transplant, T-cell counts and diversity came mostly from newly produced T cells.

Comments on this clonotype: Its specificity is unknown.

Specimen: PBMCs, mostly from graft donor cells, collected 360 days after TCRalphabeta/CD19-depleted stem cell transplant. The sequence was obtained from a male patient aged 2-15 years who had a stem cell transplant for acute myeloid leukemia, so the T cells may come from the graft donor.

The CDR3 sequence: CASSLTGGTKNIQYF. CDR3 in DNA: TGTGCCAGCAGTTTAACAGGGGGGACCAAAAACATTCAGTACTTC. The chain combines TRBV12-3 or TRBV12-4 with TRBJ2-4; TRBD1 matches at 8 bases. The CDR3 extends over 15 amino acids. The V gene end was trimmed by 2 bases and the J gene end by 2 bases; junction bases not matched to a gene: 2.